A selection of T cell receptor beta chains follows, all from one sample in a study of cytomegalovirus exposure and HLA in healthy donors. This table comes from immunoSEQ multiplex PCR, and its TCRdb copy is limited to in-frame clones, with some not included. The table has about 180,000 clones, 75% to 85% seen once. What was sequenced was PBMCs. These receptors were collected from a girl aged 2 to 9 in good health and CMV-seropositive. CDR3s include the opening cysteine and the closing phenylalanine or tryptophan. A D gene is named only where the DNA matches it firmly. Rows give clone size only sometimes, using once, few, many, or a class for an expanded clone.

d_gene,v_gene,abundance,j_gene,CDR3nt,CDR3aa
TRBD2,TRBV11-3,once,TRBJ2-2,TGTGCCAGCAGACTAGCGGGACACACCGGGGAGCTGTTTTTT,CASRLAGHTGELFF
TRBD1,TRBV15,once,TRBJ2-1,TGTGCCACCAGCAGAACCGGGACAGGGGTGGTCTATGAGCAGTTCTTC,CATSRTGTGVVYEQFF
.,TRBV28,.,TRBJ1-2,TGTGCCAGCACCGATAGGGGTCCCTATGGCTACACCTTC,CASTDRGPYGYTF
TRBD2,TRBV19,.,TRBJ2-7,TGTGCCAGTAGTAGGCCCGGACTAGCGGGAACTAACGAGCAGTACTTC,CASSRPGLAGTNEQYF
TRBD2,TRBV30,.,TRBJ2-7,TGTGCCTGGAGTCCCAGTTCGGGACTAGCACGGGAGCAGTACTTC,CAWSPSSGLAREQYF
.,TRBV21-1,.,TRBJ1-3,TGTGCCAGCAGCAAAGGGGACAGGGTTTACTCTGGAAACACCATATATTTT,CASSKGDRVYSGNTIYF
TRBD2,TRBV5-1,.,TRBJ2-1,TGCGCCAGCAGCCCGGGACTAGCGGGGCAGTTCTTC,CASSPGLAGQFF
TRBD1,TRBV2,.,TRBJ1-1,TGTGCCAGCAGTTCACAGGGGGCACACACTGAAGCTTTCTTT,CASSSQGAHTEAFF
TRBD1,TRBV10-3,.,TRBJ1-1,TGTGCCATCAAGGGACAGGTTCTGAACACTGAAGCTTTCTTT,CAIKGQVLNTEAFF
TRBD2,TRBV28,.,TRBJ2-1,TGTGCCAGCAGTTTTCCTAGCGGGACGGACAATGAGCAGTTCTTC,CASSFPSGTDNEQFF
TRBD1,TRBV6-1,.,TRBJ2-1,TGTGCCAGCAGAAAGGGGGCGGCGCGGAATGAGCAGTTCTTC,CASRKGAARNEQFF
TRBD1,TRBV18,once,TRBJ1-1,TGTGCCAGTTCACCTGTCTCAGGGGGCGCCCAGGGCACTGAAGCTTTCTTT,CASSPVSGGAQGTEAFF
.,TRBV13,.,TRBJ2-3,TGTGCCAGCAGCTCTACTCAGCGGGCTAGCACAGATACGCAGTATTTT,CASSSTQRASTDTQYF
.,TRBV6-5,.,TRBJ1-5,TGTGCCAGCAGTTACGCGGGGGTCCAGCCCCAGCATTTT,CASSYAGVQPQHF
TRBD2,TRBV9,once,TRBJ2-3,TGTGCCAGCAGCGGTAGCGGGGGTTTAGGAGATACGCAGTATTTT,CASSGSGGLGDTQYF
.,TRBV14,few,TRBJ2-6,TGTGCCAGCAGCCAAGATCGGCGGTCGGCTGGGGCCAACGTCCTGACTTTC,CASSQDRRSAGANVLTF
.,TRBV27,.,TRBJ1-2,TGTGCCAGCAGTCCGCGGGCTAACTATGGCTACACCTTC,CASSPRANYGYTF
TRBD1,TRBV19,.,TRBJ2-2,TGTGCCAGTAGTGCAGGACAGGTATCCACCGGGGAGCTGTTTTTT,CASSAGQVSTGELFF
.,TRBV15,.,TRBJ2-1,TGTGCCACCAGCACAGGGTTGGATGAGCAGTTCTTC,CATSTGLDEQFF
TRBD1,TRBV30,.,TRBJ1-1,TGTGCCTGGAGTCGGACAGGGGACACTGAAGCTTTCTTT,CAWSRTGDTEAFF
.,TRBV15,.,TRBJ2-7,TGTGCCACCAGCAGAGACAGGGCGAGTTACGAGCAGTACTTC,CATSRDRASYEQYF
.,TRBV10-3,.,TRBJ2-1,TGTGCCATCAGTGGCCGAGGAGACCCTCAGTTCTTC,CAISGRGDPQFF
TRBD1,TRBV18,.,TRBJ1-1,TGTGCCAGCTCACGGATGGGACAGGGGAACACTGAAGCTTTCTTT,CASSRMGQGNTEAFF
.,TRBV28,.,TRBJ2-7,TGTGCCAGCAGTTCCCCGAGATCCTACGAGCAGTACTTC,CASSSPRSYEQYF
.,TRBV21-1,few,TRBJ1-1,TGTGCCAGCAGCACAGGGGGAGAGTCCGCCACTGAAGCTTTCTTT,CASSTGGESATEAFF
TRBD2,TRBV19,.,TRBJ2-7,TGTGCCAGTAGTGTTAGCGGGAAACCCTACGAGCAGTACTTC,CASSVSGKPYEQYF